This entry features one TCR beta chain sequence. What it binds is unknown. The data were obtained in a study of cytomegalovirus exposure and HLA in healthy donors. Germline trimming cut 7 bases from V and 9 bases from J; bases unmatched to any gene: 13. This CDR3 region has 15 residues. CDR1 and CDR2 from the germline V gene are LNHDA and SQIVND (reference sequence). The study, taken as a whole, reports: The authors enumerated over 150 TCR beta chains as linked to cytomegalovirus. Indistinguishable V segments such as TRBV6-2 and TRBV6-3 were excluded.

Researchers ran the PCR with 60 Vbeta and 13 Jbeta primers. Original methodology: In a later analysis, the count reached approximately 80 million unique TCR beta chains, with 10 million to 14 million shared. TCRdb's table, derived via immunoSEQ multiplex PCR, lists solely in-frame clones and lacks some. V, J and clone size derive from that table, while D and trimming were established from the DNA sequence. Of about 180,000 clones listed, 77% are singletons. Sequencing was done on a sample of PBMCs. V and J are TRBV19 and TRBJ2-1, with 9 bases lining up with TRBD1. The TCR sequence derives from a man between 18 and 35 years old in good health and CMV-seronegative. CDR3 bases: TGTGCCAGTACCTCTGGGGGGGGACAGGGAGGTGAGCAGTTCTTC. Translating gives CASTSGGGQGGEQFF.